In its sample, the clone carrying this T cell receptor beta chain was seen a few times. This study enrolled people aged 18 to 89 from about two dozen US geographic areas. The germline gives CDR1 SGHTS, CDR2 YDEGEE. This CDR3 region has 14 residues. Deletions cut 0 bases from V and 6 bases from J, with 10 bases between. This sample is part of a study of blood T cell repertoires in COVID-19. Study-wide background: COVID-19 samples collected from the United States, Italy and Spain covered acute and convalescent phases. T cells, B-cell-depleted T cells, or PBMCs provided the cDNA or gDNA that served as material.

In the source study's methods: Amplification with reference gene primers provided the estimates of nucleated cell counts. Profiled with immunoSEQ multiplex PCR; TCRdb holds only in-frame clones, not every one. V, J and clone size derive from that table, while D and trimming were established from the DNA sequence. Of 380,000 or so clones listed, roughly 87% were seen once; the top ten hold about 2.1%. The chain carries TRBV5-8 and TRBJ1-5; D not certain. Sequenced sample: PBMCs or T cells enriched from blood (not recorded which). The source is a woman in her thirties or forties with acute COVID-19. The CDR3 DNA reads as TGTGCCAGCAGCTTGGAAAATCCGCGTCAGCCCCAGCATTTT. Translating it yields CASSLENPRQPQHF.